This T cell receptor beta chain is from a study of blood T cells in healthy people across ages (dated by TCRdb to the mid-2010s). Regarding the complete study: Template switching captured roughly one uniquely barcoded TCR beta cDNA molecule per two T cells in model experiments. Using deep sequencing normalized with unique cDNA molecular identifiers, the study measured how TCR beta repertoire diversity changes with age. The donors were split into four age groups: young (average 16 years), middle-aged (around 40), aged (roughly 65) and long-lived (approximately 89). Donors of different ages were randomly distributed across sequencing lanes to avoid experimental bias. For two donors (one aged 18 to 30 and one aged 80 or older), the study analyzed two additional independent replicas of 1 million unique cDNA reads from the same blood draw. What the research found in general, with its limitations: Compared with the aged group, the long-lived group had more naive CD4+ T cells, fewer expanded clones and increased TCR diversity, a pattern suggesting age selection. Because profiling used bulk unsorted PBMCs, naive and antigen-experienced compartments could not be compared conclusively. Estimates of total diversity based on one million sequenced T cells were considered lower bounds and underestimates. Observed TCR beta diversity per million T cells fell roughly linearly with age, and a significant reduction was already apparent by age approximately 41. Donor CMV infection status was unknown, potentially confounding age-related changes in expanded clonotypes. Observed TCR beta diversity correlated strongly with the percentage of naive T cells measured by flow cytometry.

The library was built by means of 5' RACE. For sequencing, an Illumina HiSeq 2500 was employed. A second PCR of about 6 to 12 cycles was run with a J-beta primer mix and a sample-barcoded 5' primer. Each TCR beta cDNA molecule received a unique molecular identifier from a template-switch 5' adaptor carrying 12 random nucleotides. Each sample yielded at least 3 million CDR3-containing paired-end reads. All of the RNA was converted into first-strand cDNA using the Mint cDNA synthesis kit, with a TRBC-specific oligonucleotide serving as the primer. After uracil-DNA glycosylase treatment, a first 18-cycle PCR used universal primers M1SS and BC2_uni_R on all cDNA. As for the authors' bioinformatics: Normalization of each sample was performed by random selection of 1 million high-quality reads, each carrying a distinct molecular identifier. Reads sharing molecular identifiers were discarded rather than binned into consensus sequences. CDR3 identification, clonotype clustering and error correction used MiTCR with a Q25 quality threshold and the strictest error-elimination algorithm. A nonparametric unseen species model using Euler transformation provided a lower-bound estimate of total TCR beta diversity. TCRdb's own reprocessing of the public reads used fastp at Q25 and MiXCR and kept productive beta chains. When rows share a CDR3 protein, they turn into one entry using the most common DNA and genes. The V and J calls shown here were made by TCRdb, not taken from the authors' results. This sample gives about 320,000 distinct CDR3 sequences in total; roughly 29% of them show up just once. The top ten clones comprise approximately 29% of the sample.

The CDR3 holds 14 amino acids from the cysteine to the phenylalanine. The read is trimmed to its CDR3 DNA, 42 bases read in frame from base 1. CDR1 and CDR2 (PRHDT, FYEKMQ) derive from the germline V gene (reference sequence). V trim: 4 bases; J trim: 1 base; unmatched bases: 3. Systemically healthy Caucasian individuals from Russia, 39 in total and aged about 6 to 90 years, were included as donors. Around 10 milliliters of peripheral blood were collected from each donor into EDTA-treated Vacutainer tubes. Ficoll-Paque density-gradient centrifugation was used to isolate PBMCs, with at least 6.5 million per sample. Trizol reagent was used to extract total RNA from PBMCs, with at least 6 micrograms per sample. Naive CD45RAhigh/CD27high T cell percentages were measured by flow cytometry on a PBMC aliquot from every donor. A remark on this clonotype: Its antigen specificity is not known. No quality values exist for individual bases; no much larger clone is one base distant.

This clonotype was sampled from a woman in her sixties or seventies in good health. Material for sequencing was blood. The chain was built from TRBV13 and TRBJ2-5, and 7 bases in between align with TRBD2. The CDR3: CASSWREIQETQYF. The DNA reads as follows: TGTGCCAGCAGCTGGCGGGAGATCCAAGAGACCCAGTACTTC.